Listed below are T cell receptor beta chains from one sample, sequenced in a study of T cell repertoires in cytomegalovirus infection. Using its own MiXCR run on the reads, TCRdb lists one record per CDR3 protein. The sample holds fewer than 550,000 distinct CDR3 sequences, around a quarter seen once. The source material was PBMCs. The origin of the receptors is a human donor in good health (CMV status not recorded). Some clones in this sample may be carry-over from other donors' samples. Each CDR3 is given with its conserved first and last residue. D genes are given only for firm matches. Where a row states a size, it is once, few, many or the class of an expanded clone; other rows omit it.

CDR3: CSAGTNNEQFF; DNA: TGCAGCGCCGGGACAAACAATGAGCAGTTCTTC; V: TRBV29-1; J: TRBJ2-1; D: NA; size: few
CDR3: CATSDPGQAKESSYNEQFF; DNA: TGTGCCACCAGTGATCCGGGACAGGCAAAGGAGAGCTCCTACAATGAGCAGTTCTTC; V: TRBV24-1; J: TRBJ2-1; D: TRBD1; size: few
CDR3: CASSQTGGGKETQYF; DNA: TGTGCCAGCAGCCAAACAGGGGGAGGAAAAGAGACCCAGTACTTC; V: TRBV5-4; J: TRBJ2-5; D: TRBD1; size: NA
CDR3: CASSYSMWGNEQFF; DNA: TGTGCCAGCAGTTACTCGATGTGGGGAAATGAGCAGTTCTTC; V: TRBV6-2/TRBV6-3; J: TRBJ2-1; D: NA; size: NA
CDR3: CSARVGGPNNYGYTF; DNA: TGCAGTGCTAGAGTAGGGGGCCCGAATAACTATGGCTACACCTTC; V: TRBV20-1; J: TRBJ1-2; D: TRBD1; size: NA
CDR3: CASTSTERLEAFF; DNA: TGTGCCAGCACCTCAACTGAAAGACTAGAAGCTTTCTTT; V: TRBV11-2; J: TRBJ1-1; D: NA; size: once
CDR3: CASIPTVHGRSYNEQFF; DNA: TGTGCCAGCATCCCTACCGTCCACGGGAGGTCCTACAATGAGCAGTTCTTC; V: TRBV28; J: TRBJ2-1; D: TRBD2; size: NA
CDR3: CASSLSDRDYEQYF; DNA: TGTGCCAGCAGCTTATCCGACAGGGACTACGAGCAGTACTTC; V: TRBV11-1; J: TRBJ2-7; D: TRBD1; size: NA
CDR3: CASSLAARSGYAGELFF; DNA: TGTGCCAGCAGCTTGGCCGCCCGGAGCGGGTATGCCGGGGAGCTGTTTTTT; V: TRBV7-6; J: TRBJ2-2; D: NA; size: NA
CDR3: CSVSDPQETQYF; DNA: TGCAGCGTCTCGGACCCCCAAGAGACCCAGTACTTC; V: TRBV29-1; J: TRBJ2-5; D: NA; size: NA
CDR3: CASSLVGQPVETQYF; DNA: TGTGCCAGCAGCTTAGTGGGGCAGCCCGTGGAGACCCAGTACTTC; V: TRBV7-2; J: TRBJ2-5; D: NA; size: NA
CDR3: CASSVPGTYEQFF; DNA: TGTGCCAGCAGTGTGCCAGGGACCTATGAGCAGTTCTTC; V: TRBV2; J: TRBJ2-1; D: NA; size: few
CDR3: CASSFFYWSRGPSYEQYF; DNA: TGTGCCAGCAGTTTTTTTTACTGGTCGAGGGGTCCTTCCTACGAGCAGTACTTC; V: TRBV12-3/TRBV12-4; J: TRBJ2-7; D: NA; size: NA
CDR3: CSASGHQETQYF; DNA: TGCAGTGCTAGTGGGCACCAAGAGACCCAGTACTTC; V: TRBV20-1; J: TRBJ2-5; D: NA; size: NA
CDR3: CASSWRETGELFF; DNA: TGTGCCAGCAGCTGGCGGGAGACCGGGGAGCTGTTTTTT; V: TRBV5-6; J: TRBJ2-2; D: TRBD2; size: NA
CDR3: CASSSRGGGLYQPQHF; DNA: TGTGCCAGCAGCTCCCGGGGGGGGGGCCTCTATCAGCCCCAGCATTTT; V: TRBV12-3/TRBV12-4; J: TRBJ1-5; D: NA; size: NA
CDR3: CASSYFGGTGELFF; DNA: TGTGCCAGCAGTTATTTTGGCGGCACCGGGGAGCTGTTTTTT; V: TRBV6-5; J: TRBJ2-2; D: NA; size: NA
CDR3: CASSQTVLNEKLFF; DNA: TGCGCCAGCAGCCAAACAGTTCTTAATGAAAAACTGTTTTTT; V: TRBV4-3; J: TRBJ1-4; D: NA; size: NA
CDR3: CASSPAEGNMNTEAFF; DNA: TGTGCCAGCAGCCCCGCGGAGGGGAATATGAACACTGAAGCTTTCTTT; V: TRBV3-1; J: TRBJ1-1; D: NA; size: few
CDR3: CASSGAGGPGEQYF; DNA: TGTGCCAGCAGTGGGGCGGGAGGGCCGGGAGAGCAGTACTTC; V: TRBV25-1; J: TRBJ2-7; D: TRBD2; size: NA
CDR3: CASSTRQPSNQPQHF; DNA: TGTGCCAGCAGCACAAGACAGCCTAGCAATCAGCCCCAGCATTTT; V: TRBV7-2; J: TRBJ1-5; D: NA; size: many
CDR3: CASSLGLSSEQFF; DNA: TGTGCCAGCAGCTTAGGTCTCAGTTCTGAGCAGTTCTTC; V: TRBV7-6; J: TRBJ2-1; D: NA; size: few
CDR3: CASSEWTEAFF; DNA: TGTGCCAGTAGTGAATGGACTGAAGCTTTCTTT; V: TRBV19; J: TRBJ1-1; D: NA; size: few
CDR3: CASSLGMENTEAFF; DNA: TGTGCCAGCAGTCTAGGGATGGAGAACACTGAAGCTTTCTTT; V: TRBV3-1; J: TRBJ1-1; D: NA; size: NA
CDR3: CASSLTGMDYGYTF; DNA: TGTGCCAGCAGTTTGACAGGGATGGACTATGGCTACACCTTC; V: TRBV6-4; J: TRBJ1-2; D: TRBD1; size: many
CDR3: CASSYPLAGVWNEQFF; DNA: TGTGCCAGCAGTTACCCCCTAGCGGGAGTCTGGAATGAGCAGTTCTTC; V: TRBV6-2/TRBV6-3; J: TRBJ2-1; D: TRBD2; size: many
CDR3: CASGFDRGFQPQHF; DNA: TGTGCTAGTGGCTTTGACAGGGGGTTTCAGCCCCAGCATTTT; V: TRBV12-5; J: TRBJ1-5; D: TRBD1; size: few
CDR3: CASSYQREVDEQFF; DNA: TGTGCCAGCAGTTACCAGCGGGAGGTAGATGAGCAGTTCTTC; V: TRBV6-2/TRBV6-3; J: TRBJ2-1; D: TRBD2; size: many
CDR3: CASGYQGTSNQPQHF; DNA: TGTGCCAGCGGTTACCAGGGGACCAGCAATCAGCCCCAGCATTTT; V: TRBV12-3/TRBV12-4; J: TRBJ1-5; D: NA; size: few
CDR3: CASSGATGAREKLFF; DNA: TGTGCCAGCAGTGGCGCTACAGGGGCGAGAGAAAAACTGTTTTTT; V: TRBV28; J: TRBJ1-4; D: TRBD1; size: few
CDR3: CASSLSGGQGHQPQHF; DNA: TGTGCCAGCAGCTTAAGTGGGGGACAGGGTCATCAGCCCCAGCATTTT; V: TRBV7-9; J: TRBJ1-5; D: TRBD1; size: many
CDR3: CAWSVGQVYGYTF; DNA: TGTGCCTGGAGTGTGGGACAGGTCTATGGCTACACCTTC; V: TRBV30; J: TRBJ1-2; D: TRBD1; size: few
CDR3: CASTRTEVYTEAFF; DNA: TGTGCCAGCACCCGGACGGAAGTTTACACTGAAGCTTTCTTT; V: TRBV6-2/TRBV6-3; J: TRBJ1-1; D: NA; size: few
CDR3: CASSITGSIDTEAFF; DNA: TGTGCCAGTAGTATAACGGGCAGTATTGACACTGAAGCTTTCTTT; V: TRBV19; J: TRBJ1-1; D: NA; size: NA
CDR3: CASSLWEDRQDTQYF; DNA: TGTGCCAGCAGTTTGTGGGAGGATCGGCAGGATACGCAGTATTTT; V: TRBV28; J: TRBJ2-3; D: NA; size: NA
CDR3: CASSLRDPEDQFF; DNA: TGTGCCAGCAGCCTCCGGGATCCAGAAGATCAGTTCTTC; V: TRBV7-8; J: TRBJ2-1; D: NA; size: few
CDR3: CASSVPGEDTQYF; DNA: TGTGCCAGCAGCGTCCCGGGAGAAGATACGCAGTATTTT; V: TRBV5-6; J: TRBJ2-3; D: NA; size: NA
CDR3: CASSDGRGRTGANVLTF; DNA: TGTGCCAGCAGTGACGGCAGGGGTAGGACCGGGGCCAACGTCCTGACTTTC; V: TRBV2; J: TRBJ2-6; D: NA; size: NA
CDR3: CASIPGTDLYNEQFF; DNA: TGTGCCAGCATCCCAGGGACAGACTTATACAATGAGCAGTTCTTC; V: TRBV6-6; J: TRBJ2-1; D: TRBD1; size: few
CDR3: CASSQEGFAGGPYNEQFF; DNA: TGTGCCAGCAGCCAAGAGGGGTTCGCGGGAGGGCCTTACAATGAGCAGTTCTTC; V: TRBV3-1; J: TRBJ2-1; D: TRBD2; size: few
CDR3: CSVEGTSATYNEQFF; DNA: TGCAGCGTTGAAGGAACTAGCGCAACCTACAATGAGCAGTTCTTC; V: TRBV29-1; J: TRBJ2-1; D: TRBD2; size: NA
CDR3: CASSWTSQETQYF; DNA: TGTGCCAGCAGTTGGACGTCCCAAGAGACCCAGTACTTC; V: TRBV6-1; J: TRBJ2-5; D: NA; size: few
CDR3: CASSWDNGGDTQYF; DNA: TGTGCCAGCAGTTGGGACAACGGGGGGGATACGCAGTATTTT; V: TRBV11-3; J: TRBJ2-3; D: NA; size: NA
CDR3: CASSLAVSGRGNEQFF; DNA: TGTGCCAGCAGTTTAGCGGTGAGCGGGAGGGGCAATGAGCAGTTCTTC; V: TRBV12-3/TRBV12-4; J: TRBJ2-1; D: TRBD2; size: few
CDR3: CASSQGESTDTQYF; DNA: TGTGCCAGCAGCCAGGGGGAGAGCACAGATACGCAGTATTTT; V: TRBV14; J: TRBJ2-3; D: NA; size: NA
CDR3: CSAPGLAGEGETQYF; DNA: TGCAGTGCTCCGGGACTAGCGGGAGAGGGCGAGACCCAGTACTTC; V: TRBV20-1; J: TRBJ2-5; D: TRBD2; size: few
CDR3: CASSYRRREGRNNEQFF; DNA: TGTGCCAGCAGTTACCGGCGCCGGGAGGGCCGCAACAATGAGCAGTTCTTC; V: TRBV6-2/TRBV6-3; J: TRBJ2-1; D: TRBD2; size: NA
CDR3: CASSIGPNNEQFF; DNA: TGTGCCAGTAGTATAGGTCCTAACAATGAGCAGTTCTTC; V: TRBV19; J: TRBJ2-1; D: NA; size: NA
CDR3: CASRAPGDTEAFF; DNA: TGTGCCAGCAGAGCGCCGGGGGACACTGAAGCTTTCTTT; V: TRBV7-2; J: TRBJ1-1; D: NA; size: many
CDR3: CASSSTRSGANVLTF; DNA: TGTGCCAGCAGCTCTACACGCTCTGGGGCCAACGTCCTGACTTTC; V: TRBV7-6; J: TRBJ2-6; D: NA; size: many
CDR3: CASSRSGRFVYNEQFF; DNA: TGTGCCAGCAGCAGGTCCGGGAGGTTCGTCTACAATGAGCAGTTCTTC; V: TRBV7-2; J: TRBJ2-1; D: TRBD2; size: many
CDR3: CASSQDLPSYEQFF; DNA: TGCGCCAGCAGCCAAGATCTTCCATCCTATGAGCAGTTCTTC; V: TRBV4-1; J: TRBJ2-1; D: NA; size: few
CDR3: CASSPRTGTAFF; DNA: TGTGCCAGCAGCCCCAGGACAGGGACAGCTTTCTTT; V: TRBV5-6; J: TRBJ1-1; D: TRBD1; size: NA